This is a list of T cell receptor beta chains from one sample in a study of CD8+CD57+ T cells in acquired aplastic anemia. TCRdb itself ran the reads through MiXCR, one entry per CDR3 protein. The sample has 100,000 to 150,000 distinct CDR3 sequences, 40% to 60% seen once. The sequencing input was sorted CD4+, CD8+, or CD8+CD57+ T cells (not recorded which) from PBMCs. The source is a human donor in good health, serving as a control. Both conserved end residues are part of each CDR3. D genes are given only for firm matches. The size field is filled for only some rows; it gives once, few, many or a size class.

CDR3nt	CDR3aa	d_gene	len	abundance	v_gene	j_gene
TGTGCCAGCAAATTGAGCGGGGGGGCCGGGGAGCAGTACTTC	CASKLSGGAGEQYF	TRBD2	14	many	TRBV2	TRBJ2-7
TGTGCCAGCAGCTTATCAGTCGGGAACACTGAAGCTTTCTTT	CASSLSVGNTEAFF	.	14	many	TRBV11-3	TRBJ1-1
TGTGCCACCAGTGCCCAGGGGGCAGGTACCGGGGAGCTGTTTTTT	CATSAQGAGTGELFF	TRBD1	15	.	TRBV24-1	TRBJ2-2
TGTGCCACCAGCAAGGGACGTGTATATCGGCAGGAAGCTTTCTTT	CATSKGRVYRQEAFF	.	15	many	TRBV15	TRBJ1-1
TGTGCCAGCAGTACAGGGGGGGCTAGCGGGGAGGATACGCAGTATTTT	CASSTGGASGEDTQYF	.	16	.	TRBV12-3/TRBV12-4	TRBJ2-3
TGTGCCAGCAGTGAGCGACAGGGAACAATTGGGGGCCAAGAGACCCAGTACTTC	CASSERQGTIGGQETQYF	TRBD1	18	many	TRBV6-1	TRBJ2-5
TGTGCCAGCAGCCCAGGGGGGGGACATGACTACGAGCAGTACTTC	CASSPGGGHDYEQYF	.	15	.	TRBV7-9	TRBJ2-7
TGTGCCAGCAGCTTTCGGGAGCACCAGCCCCAGCATTTT	CASSFREHQPQHF	.	13	.	TRBV5-6	TRBJ1-5
TGCAGTGCTAGGGTGGACAGCCGCAATCAGCCCCAGCATTTT	CSARVDSRNQPQHF	.	14	.	TRBV20-1	TRBJ1-5
TGTGCCAGCAGCTTGGTTTCGGGCATAGCATACAATGAGCAGTTCTTC	CASSLVSGIAYNEQFF	.	16	.	TRBV5-6	TRBJ2-1
TGTGCCAGCAGCTCGAGGGGGACAAGCCTTTACGAGCAGTACTTC	CASSSRGTSLYEQYF	.	15	.	TRBV11-1	TRBJ2-7
TGTGCTAGTGGTTTAGGGCAGCTTGAAGCTTTCTTT	CASGLGQLEAFF	.	12	many	TRBV12-5	TRBJ1-1
TGTGCCAGCACCGAGACTGAAGGAGCCAAAAACATTCAGTACTTC	CASTETEGAKNIQYF	.	15	many	TRBV9	TRBJ2-4
TGTGCCAGCAGCTTGGCTCTAGCGGGGTACACCGGGGAGCTGTTTTTT	CASSLALAGYTGELFF	TRBD2	16	few	TRBV5-5	TRBJ2-2
TGCAGTGCTAGAAGTGACAGGGGGTACGAGCAGTACTTC	CSARSDRGYEQYF	TRBD1	13	many	TRBV20-1	TRBJ2-7
TGCAGCGTTGAGGGGGGAAGCACAGATACGCAGTTCTTC	CSVEGGSTDTQFF	.	13	.	TRBV29-1	TRBJ2-1
TGTGCCAGCGAAGGGAATCCTACGGAACAGTACTTC	CASEGNPTEQYF	.	12	once	TRBV2	TRBJ2-7
TGTGCCAGCAGTGGTGGCGATATATCCTATGGCTACACCTTC	CASSGGDISYGYTF	.	14	.	TRBV25-1	TRBJ1-2
TGCGCCAGCCAGCGACAGGGGACTTATCAGCCCCAGCATTTT	CASQRQGTYQPQHF	TRBD1	14	many	TRBV10-2	TRBJ1-5
TGTGCCACCTCCCCCTTCCCGATCCTCGAGCAGTACTTC	CATSPFPILEQYF	.	13	few	TRBV19	TRBJ2-7
TGTGCCACCAGTGAAAGGGGACTAGCGGGGGGCCGTGACCAAGAGACCCAGTACTTC	CATSERGLAGGRDQETQYF	TRBD2	19	.	TRBV24-1	TRBJ2-5
TGCAGTGCTTCCCGGCCGGGGGACCCCTCAATGAACACTGAAGCTTTCTTT	CSASRPGDPSMNTEAFF	.	17	many	TRBV20-1	TRBJ1-1
TGTGCCAGCAGTGAAGGGGGCAGGGTGGATGGCTACACCTTC	CASSEGGRVDGYTF	.	14	.	TRBV6-1	TRBJ1-2
TGTGCCAGTAGCCCGACAGGGACAGAGACCCAGTACTTC	CASSPTGTETQYF	TRBD1	13	many	TRBV19	TRBJ2-5
TGTGCCAGCAGTGACAGCGCGAGGTTAGCCTACGAGCAGTACTTC	CASSDSARLAYEQYF	.	15	.	TRBV25-1	TRBJ2-7
TGTGCCAGTAGTATGTATCGTCGGAGGGGAGTGGACTATGGCTACACCTTC	CASSMYRRRGVDYGYTF	.	17	many	TRBV19	TRBJ1-2
TGTGCCACCAGCAGAGGAGGACAGGGGACCTCCTACGAGCAGTACTTC	CATSRGGQGTSYEQYF	TRBD1	16	once	TRBV15	TRBJ2-7
TGTGCCATCAGTGATCGCACGGAAACCGGCTATGGCTACACCTTC	CAISDRTETGYGYTF	.	15	many	TRBV10-3	TRBJ1-2
TGTGCCAGCAGCCAAGATCCAGCGGGGGCCTACGAGCAGTACTTC	CASSQDPAGAYEQYF	TRBD2	15	many	TRBV14	TRBJ2-7
TGCGCCAGCAGCTTGAGTGGGTTTGGGGCCAACGTCCTGGCTTTC	CASSLSGFGANVLAF	.	15	.	TRBV5-1	TRBJ2-6
TGCGCCAGCCTTCGAGGGGGCCCCACAGATACGCAGTATTTT	CASLRGGPTDTQYF	TRBD1	14	many	TRBV10-2	TRBJ2-3
TGTGCCAGCAGCGTAGTGGACGGGACAGATACGCAGTATTTT	CASSVVDGTDTQYF	.	14	.	TRBV9	TRBJ2-3
TGTGCCAGCAGAATTCAGGGAAATGAAAAACTGTTTTTT	CASRIQGNEKLFF	.	13	many	TRBV12-3/TRBV12-4	TRBJ1-4
TGTGCCATCAGTGAGTCAATTCAGAAGGAAAAACTGTTTTTT	CAISESIQKEKLFF	.	14	.	TRBV10-3	TRBJ1-4
TGTGCCAGCAGCTCTCCTAGCGGGGGCTCCTACAATGAGCAGTTCTTC	CASSSPSGGSYNEQFF	TRBD2	16	few	TRBV11-2	TRBJ2-1
TGTGCCAGCAGGTCGGGACTAGCGGGGGGAAACACCGGGGAGCTGTTTTTT	CASRSGLAGGNTGELFF	TRBD2	17	many	TRBV5-4	TRBJ2-2
TGTGCCAGCAGCTTAGATCACAGAGGGGGCGGCGGCTACACCTTC	CASSLDHRGGGGYTF	TRBD1	15	.	TRBV2	TRBJ1-2
TGTGCCAGCAGCGCCCCGGACAGGGGGCGAAATGAGCAGTTCTTC	CASSAPDRGRNEQFF	TRBD1	15	few	TRBV14	TRBJ2-1
TGTGCCACCAGTGATGGACAGGGAGGAGCTTTCTTT	CATSDGQGGAFF	TRBD1	12	many	TRBV24-1	TRBJ1-1
TGTGCCAGCAGTTACTCGGAGTACACCTTC	CASSYSEYTF	.	10	.	TRBV6-6	TRBJ1-2
TGTGCCGGCATTAACCGGGACAGTTACGAGCAGTACTTC	CAGINRDSYEQYF	TRBD1	13	.	TRBV2	TRBJ2-7
TGCAGTGCTGAGGGGGCGAAGGTGCCTAATTCACCCCTCCACTTT	CSAEGAKVPNSPLHF	TRBD1	15	many	TRBV20-1	TRBJ1-6
TGTGCCATCAGTGAGAGCCAGGGGGTATTTGTTGGCTACACCTTC	CAISESQGVFVGYTF	TRBD1	15	.	TRBV10-3	TRBJ1-2
TGCAGTGCTAGAGACCCTCGAGCTCCCCCCATGGGTGAGCAGTTCTTC	CSARDPRAPPMGEQFF	.	16	few	TRBV20-1	TRBJ2-1
TGTGCCAGCAGCTTTTTCAAAACTAGCGGGGGGGCAAATGAGCAGTTCTTC	CASSFFKTSGGANEQFF	TRBD2	17	few	TRBV13	TRBJ2-1
TGTGCCAGCAGCTTAGAAGGGGGCTTTGGCTACACCTTC	CASSLEGGFGYTF	TRBD1	13	many	TRBV7-9	TRBJ1-2
TGCAGCGTTGAAGATCGTTGGGGAGACTACGAGCAGTACTTC	CSVEDRWGDYEQYF	.	14	few	TRBV29-1	TRBJ2-7
TGTGCCAGCAGTCCCCACAACACAGATACGCAGTATTTT	CASSPHNTDTQYF	.	13	few	TRBV27	TRBJ2-3
TGCAGTGCTTCCGCGGATGGCTACACCTTC	CSASADGYTF	.	10	many	TRBV20-1	TRBJ1-2
TGTGCCAGCTCAGAGGGGCTCTCTGGGGCCAACGTCCTGACTTTC	CASSEGLSGANVLTF	.	15	once	TRBV18	TRBJ2-6
TGTGCCACCAGGGACAGGGAGGGCAATCAGCCCCAGCATTTT	CATRDREGNQPQHF	TRBD1	14	.	TRBV15	TRBJ1-5
TGCGCCAGCAGTTCTAGCGGGGGGCGCGGGTACGAGCAGTACTTC	CASSSSGGRGYEQYF	TRBD2	15	.	TRBV5-1	TRBJ2-7
TGCGCCAGCAGCTTGGGGGGGGCAGCGTACAATGAGCAGTTCTTC	CASSLGGAAYNEQFF	.	15	many	TRBV5-1	TRBJ2-1